The 25 T cell receptor beta chains below come from one sample, sequenced in a study of shared clonotypes between healthy human individuals. The protocol was immunoSEQ multiplex PCR, while the TCRdb copy is restricted to in-frame clones and leaves out a portion. The sample holds approximately 2.4 million clones, roughly 95% seen once. Source material: naive CD4+ T cells sorted from blood. Subset: CD45RA+ positively selected. These receptors came from a man between 18 and 29 years old in good health.

The V and J genes are TRBV15 and TRBJ1-2; a weak D match, TRBD1 (5 bases). Germline V gives CDR1 LNHNV, CDR2 YYDKDF (reference sequence). This CDR3 is built from 18 residues. Trimming shortened V by 0 bases and J by 0 bases, and 17 bases separated the two germline ends. DNA of the CDR3: TGTGCCACCAGCAGAGATCTGGCAGGGTCGATAACTAACTATGGCTACACCTTC. Translated: CATSRDLAGSITNYGYTF.

The chain joins TRBV5-4 to TRBJ2-3; TRBD2 aligns across 10 bases. The CDR3 runs to 16 residues. J was trimmed by 5 bases and V by 1 base; bases with no gene match: 7. Per the germline V gene, CDR1 is SGHNT and CDR2 is YYREEE (reference sequence). The CDR3 sequence is CASSLRLAGAVDTQYF. For the CDR3, the DNA is TGTGCCAGCAGCTTGCGGCTAGCGGGAGCGGTAGATACGCAGTATTTT.

The chain is built from TRBV5-6 and TRBJ1-4; 9 bases are shared with TRBD1. V lost 3 bases to trimming and J lost 2 bases; unmatched junction nucleotides: 5. Germline assignment: CDR1 SGHDT and CDR2 YYEEEE. The CDR3 runs to 16 residues. CDR3 protein: CASSSTGGLTNEKLFF. CDR3 DNA: TGTGCCAGCAGCTCAACAGGGGGCCTGACTAATGAAAAACTGTTTTTT.

This clone was observed a single time. Other DNA sequences from this sample encode an identical CDR3 as well. The chain has TRBV5-1 and TRBJ2-3; the match to TRBD2 covers 9 bases. CDR3 size: 15 residues. The germline V gene has CDR1 SGHRS and CDR2 YFSETQ. V gave up 0 bases and J gave up 2 bases; unmatched junction bases: 1. CDR3 DNA: TGCGCCAGCAGCTTGGAGCGGGGGGACACAGATACGCAGTATTTT. Its protein is CASSLERGDTDTQYF.

The chain has TRBV7-9 and TRBJ1-6; the D gene is possibly TRBD1 (5 bases). Germline V gives CDR1 SEHNR, CDR2 FQNEAQ (reference sequence). This CDR3 comprises 15 residues. V lost 2 bases, J lost 12 bases, and 17 bases lay in between. CDR3 nucleotides: TGTGCCAGCAGCTTAACCGGGACCCTACGTCTACCCCTCCACTTT. This translates into CASSLTGTLRLPLHF. Together with reference TRBV7-9 and TRBJ1-6, the CDR3 gives the full variable domain: DTGVSQNPRHKITKRGQNVTFRCDPISEHNRLYWYRQTLGQGPEFLTYFQNEAQLEKSRLLSDRFSAERPKGSFSTLEIQRTEQGDSAMYLCASSLTGTLRLPLHFGNGTRLTVT.

The chain uses TRBV27 and TRBJ2-1, with 13 bases aligning to TRBD2. The CDR3 loop spans 16 amino acids. With 2 bases clipped from V and 8 bases from J, the junction kept 6 bases outside the gene matches. The germline V gene encodes CDR1 MNHEY and CDR2 SMNVEV (reference sequence). CDR3 loop: CASSLTSGRVLHEQFF. DNA of the CDR3: TGTGCCAGCAGTTTAACTAGCGGGAGGGTTTTACATGAGCAGTTCTTC.

The chain has TRBV5-1 and TRBJ1-5; tentatively, D is TRBD1 (5 bases). Germline-derived CDR1 and CDR2 are SGHRS and YFSETQ. Trimming cost V 4 bases and J 5 bases, with 10 bases left between them. This CDR3 is built from 13 residues. The CDR3 loop reads CASSRDGDQPQHF. The CDR3 DNA reads TGCGCCAGCAGCCGGGACGGGGATCAGCCCCAGCATTTT.

The CDR3 DNA reads as TGTGCCAGCCGAGAGAGCGGGAGACTCTACGAGCAGTACTTC. This sequence encodes CASRESGRLYEQYF. The chain is built from TRBV11-2 and TRBJ2-7; 8 bases fit TRBD2. There are 14 residues in the CDR3. Germline V gene data show CDR1 as SGHAT and CDR2 as FQNNGV. Trimming took 8 bases from V and 3 from J; bases not matched to a gene: 9.

The chain links TRBV19 to TRBJ2-1, with 8 bases that match TRBD2. V lost 4 bases and J lost 7; bases outside the gene matches: 6. The germline V gene encodes CDR1 LNHDA and CDR2 SQIVND (reference sequence). The CDR3 runs to 14 residues. For the CDR3, the DNA is TGTGCCAGTAGTAGCCAGCGGGAGTGGAATGAGCAGTTCTTC. It encodes CASSSQREWNEQFF.

Of note for this clone: The sample holds other DNA sequences that translate to the same CDR3. V usage is TRBV7-2 and J usage is TRBJ2-7; TRBD2 agrees at 7 bases. The CDR3 runs to 13 residues. Germline-derived CDR1 and CDR2 are SGHTA and FQGNSA. V lost 4 bases, J lost 2 bases, and 2 bases stayed unmatched. In DNA form, the CDR3 reads TGTGCCAGCAGCTACCGGGGGGCCTACGAGCAGTACTTC. It specifies CASSYRGAYEQYF.

Points on this clone: Other DNA sequences in this sample translate to the same CDR3. The chain employs TRBV6-5 and TRBJ2-7; 7 bases map to TRBD1. The V gene's germline CDR1 is MNHEY and CDR2 SVGAGI. With V trimmed by 2 bases and J by 4 bases, 2 bases remained unmatched. The CDR3 contains 13 residues. The CDR3 is CASSYRRGYEQYF. In nucleotides, the CDR3 is TGTGCCAGCAGTTACCGCAGGGGGTACGAGCAGTACTTC.

This clone has only one observation. V is TRBV7-9 and J is TRBJ2-2; unclear D gene. This CDR3 is 14 amino acids long. Germline V gene lookup returns CDR1 SEHNR and CDR2 FQNEAQ (reference sequence). The ends were cut back, 7 bases at V and 0 bases at J, with 9 bases in the middle. CDR3 amino acids: CASKPFSNTGELFF. DNA for the CDR3: TGTGCCAGCAAACCATTTTCGAACACCGGGGAGCTGTTTTTT.

This clone was picked up one time. V is TRBV6-1 and J is TRBJ1-2; D ambiguous. The V gene's germline CDR1 is MNHNS and CDR2 SASEGT. The CDR3 consists of 13 residues. Trimming took 2 bases from V and 6 from J, leaving 10 bases between them. CDR3 residues: CASSERWSDGYTF. The CDR3 coding sequence is TGTGCCAGCAGTGAACGGTGGTCGGATGGCTACACCTTC.

The chain links TRBV29-1 to TRBJ2-7, with 8 bases that match TRBD1. The trim removed 6 bases at V and 2 bases at J, leaving 6 bases unmatched. Germline V gene sequence: CDR1 SQVTM, CDR2 ANQGSEA. The CDR3 loop spans 13 amino acids. The CDR3 nucleotides are TGCAGCGTGCGGACAGGGTCCCCCTACGAGCAGTACTTC. This codes for CSVRTGSPYEQYF.

V is TRBV29-1 and J is TRBJ2-7, with D perhaps given as TRBD1 or TRBD2 (6 bases each). Trimming pared 3 bases from V and 2 bases from J, leaving 17 bases between. This CDR3 contains 15 residues. Germline CDR1 SQVTM, CDR2 ANQGSEA. The CDR3 region has the DNA TGCAGCGTTGAGGATGACAGGAGGGTACCCTACGAGCAGTACTTC. Translation gives CSVEDDRRVPYEQYF.

V gene TRBV28 combines with J gene TRBJ1-5; 10 bases match TRBD1. Per germline, CDR1 MDHEN and CDR2 SYDVKM. This CDR3 has 15 residues. Trimming at V came to 5 bases and at J to 2 bases, leaving 3 bases not matched to a gene. CDR3 amino acids: CASSIDRGRNQPQHF. The CDR3 DNA is TGTGCCAGCAGTATCGACAGGGGGCGCAATCAGCCCCAGCATTTT. Filled out from reference TRBV28 and TRBJ1-5, the complete variable domain reads DVKVTQSSRYLVKRTGEKVFLECVQDMDHENMFWYRQDPGLGLRLIYFSYDVKMKEKGDIPEGYSVSREKKERFSLILESASTNQTSMYLCASSIDRGRNQPQHFGDGTRLSIL.

This clone was recorded only once. The junction differs from germline at one of its ends, possibly a read error. The CDR3 DNA is TGTGCCAGCGGTTTTTTCGGCTATGGCTACACCTTC. Translated, it gives CASGFFGYGYTF. The rearrangement uses TRBV28 and TRBJ1-2, with D hard to call. The germline CDR1 and CDR2 sequences are MDHEN and SYDVKM. The CDR3 is made up of 12 amino acids.

The chain links TRBV14 to TRBJ2-7, with D unclear. CDR3 length equals 11 residues. Germline CDR1 SGHDN, CDR2 FVKESK. The V end was cut by 4 bases, the J end by 2 bases, with 3 bases between. DNA for the CDR3: TGTGCCAGCAGCCGACCCTACGAGCAGTACTTC. It yields the protein CASSRPYEQYF.

This rearrangement joins TRBV18 to TRBJ2-2, with D perhaps matching TRBD2 (6 bases). The V gene's germline CDR1 is KGHSH and CDR2 LQKENI. The CDR3 is 15 amino acids. V lost 0 bases and J 6 bases, leaving 11 bases between the germline ends. The DNA of the CDR3 is TGTGCCAGCTCACCACCTGCGGGGCAGTCCGGGGAGCTGTTTTTT. Amino acid sequence: CASSPPAGQSGELFF.

The CDR3 reads CAWNPSMGKPQHF. Written as DNA, the CDR3 is TGTGCCTGGAATCCCTCAATGGGTAAGCCCCAGCATTTT. The rearrangement joins TRBV30 to TRBJ1-5; D is uncertain. CDR1 and CDR2 from the germline V gene are GTSNPN and SVGIG (reference sequence). V lost 4 bases to trimming and J lost 8 bases, with 15 bases between them. The CDR3 consists of 13 residues.

V gene TRBV5-1 combines with J gene TRBJ2-3; the D gene could be TRBD1 or TRBD2 (5 bases each). Trimming pared 4 bases from V and 5 bases from J, leaving 17 bases between. CDR1 is SGHRS, CDR2 YFSETQ, per germline. This CDR3 is built from 15 residues. The CDR3 DNA reads TGCGCCAGCAGCACCGGGACGGCCTGGGGAGATACGCAGTATTTT. Translated, it gives CASSTGTAWGDTQYF.

The chain is built from TRBV5-1 and TRBJ2-7, with TRBD2 as a possible D gene (5 bases). Germline values: CDR1 SGHRS, CDR2 YFSETQ. The CDR3 consists of 15 residues. The V and J ends lost 5 bases and 3 bases respectively, with 18 bases between them. The CDR3 nucleotides are TGCGCCAGCAGATTCGGGGTTGGCGCTGGCTACGAGCAGTACTTC. Translated: CASRFGVGAGYEQYF.

This chain joins TRBV4-3 and TRBJ2-3; the match to TRBD1 covers 8 bases. V shed 0 bases and J 0 bases; nucleotides not matched to a gene: 5. The germline V gene has CDR1 LGHNA and CDR2 YSLEER. The CDR3 spans 17 residues. DNA for the CDR3: TGCGCCAGCAGCCAAGATAAAGGACAGGGAAGCACAGATACGCAGTATTTT. This sequence encodes CASSQDKGQGSTDTQYF.

This rearrangement joins TRBV10-1 to TRBJ2-5; D might be TRBD1 (5 bases). The length of the CDR3 is 13 residues. CDR1 is WNHNN, CDR2 SYGVQD, per germline (reference sequence). V was cut by 4 bases and J by 1 base, with 7 bases left in between. This chain's CDR3 is CASSVTAQETQYF. Here the CDR3 DNA reads TGCGCCAGCAGTGTGACAGCCCAAGAGACCCAGTACTTC.

V and J are TRBV5-1 and TRBJ2-3; tentatively, D is TRBD2 (5 bases). Deletions cut 5 bases from V and 0 bases from J, with 10 bases between. Germline CDR1 and CDR2: SGHRS and YFSETQ. This CDR3 is built from 14 residues. CDR3 loop: CASRPRGSTDTQYF. Written as DNA, the CDR3 is TGCGCCAGCAGGCCCCGCGGGAGCACAGATACGCAGTATTTT.